A single sample gave rise to the 6 T cell receptor beta chains below, sequenced in a study of identifying expanded T cells in peripheral blood. The table came from immunoSEQ multiplex PCR; TCRdb's copy has only in-frame clones and leaves some out. The table shows some 96,000 clones, with over 70% occurring only once. The sequenced sample was blood. The receptors come from a person aged 18-69 years in good health.

V usage is TRBV30 and J usage is TRBJ1-2; D gene uncertain. The CDR3 spans 15 residues. CDR1 and CDR2 from the germline V gene are GTSNPN and SVGIG (reference sequence). Trimming removed 1 base from V and 2 bases from J, with 14 bases in between. CDR3 DNA: TGTGCCTGGAGTGCGGTCCGGGCAGGCAACTATGGCTACACCTTC. It yields the protein CAWSAVRAGNYGYTF.

CDR3 residues: CAWSSGNLGWDQPQHF. The CDR3 DNA is TGTGCCTGGAGTTCTGGGAACCTTGGATGGGATCAGCCCCAGCATTTT. The genes are TRBV30 and TRBJ1-5, with no clear D. Looked up from germline, CDR1 is GTSNPN and CDR2 is SVGIG (reference sequence). The V end was cut by 2 bases, the J end by 5 bases, with 19 bases between. This CDR3 is 16 amino acids long.

The chain couples TRBV19 to TRBJ2-7; D is ambiguous. Germline CDR1 LNHDA, CDR2 SQIVND (reference sequence). The CDR3 has 14 amino acids. Trimming left V 2 bases short and J 7 bases short, with 15 bases between. CDR3 sequence reads: CASSIKPFLVEQYF. For the CDR3, the DNA is TGTGCCAGTAGTATAAAACCCTTCTTGGTTGAGCAGTACTTC.

With respect to this clone: Different DNA sequences within this sample yield the same CDR3. The rearrangement links TRBV5-1 to TRBJ2-1, with D unresolved. The germline CDR1 and CDR2 sequences are SGHRS and YFSETQ. The CDR3 extends over 15 amino acids. Trimming cost V 5 bases and J 1 base, with 13 bases left between them. Here the CDR3 DNA reads TGCGCCAGCAGTCCCCCCAGCGAGTCCTACAATGAGCAGTTCTTC. This encodes CASSPPSESYNEQFF.

The chain links TRBV5-6 to TRBJ1-1; 7 bases agree with TRBD1. Germline lookup yields CDR1 SGHDT and CDR2 YYEEEE. CDR3 length: 14 amino acids. The V and J ends lost 3 bases and 5 bases, in that order; junction bases with no gene match: 7. CDR3 sequence: CASSWGQPRTEAFF. Written as DNA, the CDR3 is TGTGCCAGCAGCTGGGGACAGCCGAGGACTGAAGCTTTCTTT.

The chain recombines TRBV27 with TRBJ2-1; 11 bases fit TRBD1. Trimming cost V 6 bases and J 2 bases; bases outside gene matches: 15. Germline lookup yields CDR1 MNHEY and CDR2 SMNVEV (reference sequence). The CDR3 is 19 residues long. This CDR3 is CASRSSGTGGMSAYNEQFF. The DNA of the CDR3 is TGTGCCAGCAGATCGTCAGGGACAGGGGGAATGAGCGCCTACAATGAGCAGTTCTTC.